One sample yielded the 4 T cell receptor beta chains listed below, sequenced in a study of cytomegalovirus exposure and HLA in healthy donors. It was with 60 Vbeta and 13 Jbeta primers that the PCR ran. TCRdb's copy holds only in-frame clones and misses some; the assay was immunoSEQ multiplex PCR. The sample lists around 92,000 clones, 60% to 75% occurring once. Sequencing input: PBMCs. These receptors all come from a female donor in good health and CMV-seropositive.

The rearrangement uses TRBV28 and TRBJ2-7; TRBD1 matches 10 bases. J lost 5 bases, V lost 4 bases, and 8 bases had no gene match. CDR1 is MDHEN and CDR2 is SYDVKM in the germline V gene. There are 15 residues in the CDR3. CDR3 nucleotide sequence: TGTGCCAGCAGTTCTTTGGGACAGGGGAGGGACGAGCAGTACTTC. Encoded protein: CASSSLGQGRDEQYF.

The CDR3 region is CASSLDLSYEQYF. CDR3 in DNA: TGTGCCAGCAGCTTAGATCTGAGCTACGAGCAGTACTTC. J is TRBJ2-7 and V is TRBV7-2; D is unresolved. Trimming shortened V by 1 base and J by 3 bases, and 7 bases separated the two germline ends. This CDR3 comprises 13 residues. Per germline, CDR1 SGHTA and CDR2 FQGNSA.

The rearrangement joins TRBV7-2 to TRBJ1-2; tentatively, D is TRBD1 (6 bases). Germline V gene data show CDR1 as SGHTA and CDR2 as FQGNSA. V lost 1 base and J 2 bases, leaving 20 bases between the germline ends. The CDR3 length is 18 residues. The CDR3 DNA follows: TGTGCCAGCAGCTTAGTAGGGGGGGGCTTAGGCCCAAACTATGGCTACACCTTC. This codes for CASSLVGGGLGPNYGYTF.

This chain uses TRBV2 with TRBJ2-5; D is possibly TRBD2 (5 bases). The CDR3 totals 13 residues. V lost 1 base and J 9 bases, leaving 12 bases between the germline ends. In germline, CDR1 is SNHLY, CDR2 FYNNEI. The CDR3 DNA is TGTGCCAGCAGTGAAGAAGGGTGGCGGGCCCAGTACTTC. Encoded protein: CASSEEGWRAQYF.